This T cell receptor beta chain came from a study of blood T cell repertoires in COVID-19. The overall study: Italy, Spain and the United States were the sources of the convalescent and acute COVID-19 samples. Sources were T cells, B-cell-depleted T cells, or PBMCs; the material itself was cDNA or gDNA.

Seattle participants joined during active infection and were tracked over time. Germline V gene sequence: CDR1 SGHAT, CDR2 FQNNGV. The CDR3 is 13 amino acids. J gave up 5 bases and V 4 bases, and 5 bases lay outside the gene matches. Study processing details: By means of reference gene primer amplification, nucleated cell counts were estimated. TCRdb keeps only in-frame clones here, not all; method: immunoSEQ multiplex PCR. V, J and clone size are those of that table, while D and trimming were read from the DNA. The profile shows roughly 180,000 clones, around 82% of them singletons. The sample was peripheral blood. The chain is built from TRBV11-2 and TRBJ2-7, with 7 bases fitting TRBD1. This TCR was sampled from a man at least 80 years old with COVID-19, enrolled during active disease. The CDR3 bases are TGTGCCAGCAGCTCAAACAGGGGCGACGAGCAGTACTTC. This codes for CASSSNRGDEQYF. The variable domain in full, with the rest retrieved from reference TRBV11-2 and TRBJ2-7, is EAGVAQSPRYKIIEKRQSVAFWCNPISGHATLYWYQQILGQGPKLLIQFQNNGVVDDSQLPKDRFSAERLKGVDSTLKIQPAKLEDSAVYLCASSSNRGDEQYFGPGTRLTVT.